This TCR beta chain is drawn from a study of cytomegalovirus exposure and HLA in healthy donors. General observations from the study: Researchers reportedly found TCR beta sequences accurately predicted most subjects' HLA-A and HLA-B alleles. Later analysis suggested links between common viral pathogens and several top significant clusters. The authors judged a highly shared variant cluster likely a sequencing artifact.

Germline values: CDR1 SGHVS, CDR2 FNYEAQ. CDR3 length equals 18 residues. With 60 Vbeta and 13 Jbeta primers, the PCR was carried out. Generated by immunoSEQ multiplex PCR, the TCRdb table keeps only in-frame clones and is missing some. The table lists about 130,000 clones, around 72% of them singletons, with about 1.8% in the top ten. On this clone: The antigen is unknown. Germline and junction disagree at one end, which may indicate a read error.

The sequence was obtained from a woman in her thirties or forties in good health and CMV-seronegative. Sequences were obtained from PBMCs. This chain connects TRBV7-6 to TRBJ2-6, with a possible D match to TRBD1 (5 bases). CDR3 nucleotide sequence: TGTGCCAGCAGCACCTCGATTCAGGGTTCTTCTGGGGCCAACGGCCTGACTTTC. As protein: CASSTSIQGSSGANGLTF.